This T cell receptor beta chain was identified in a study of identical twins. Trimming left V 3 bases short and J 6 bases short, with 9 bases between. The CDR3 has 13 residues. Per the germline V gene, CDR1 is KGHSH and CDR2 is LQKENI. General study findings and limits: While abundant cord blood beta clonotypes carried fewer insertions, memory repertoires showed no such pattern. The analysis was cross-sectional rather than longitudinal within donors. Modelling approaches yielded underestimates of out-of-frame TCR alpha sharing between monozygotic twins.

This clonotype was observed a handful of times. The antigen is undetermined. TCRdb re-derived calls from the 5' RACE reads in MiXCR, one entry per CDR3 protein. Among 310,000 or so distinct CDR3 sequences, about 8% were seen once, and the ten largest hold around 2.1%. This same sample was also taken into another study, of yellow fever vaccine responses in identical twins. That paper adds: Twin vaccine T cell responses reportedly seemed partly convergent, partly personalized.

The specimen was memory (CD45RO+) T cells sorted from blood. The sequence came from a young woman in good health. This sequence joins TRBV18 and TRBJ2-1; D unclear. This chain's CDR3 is CASSPSRFNEQFF. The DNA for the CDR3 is TGTGCCAGCTCACCGTCGAGGTTCAATGAGCAGTTCTTC.